This TCR beta chain was found in a study of patients and donors after allogeneic stem cell transplantation. This clonotype was seen only a few times. Germline V gives CDR1 SGHRS, CDR2 YFSETQ. V was pared by 0 bases and J by 1 base, with 7 bases between. CDR3 length: 14 residues. TCRdb redid the calling of the RT-PCR reads with MiXCR, one entry per CDR3 protein. The top ten clones hold around 6.8% of a sample with hundreds of thousands of distinct CDR3 sequences, 16% of them seen once. What was sequenced was blood, either unsorted or a sorted T cell fraction (not recorded which). This chain uses TRBV5-1 with TRBJ1-1; D perhaps matches TRBD1 (5 bases). The TCR was taken from a human donor who was either an allogeneic HSCT recipient or a stem cell or donor lymphocyte infusion donor (not recorded which). It is not recorded whose cells these are; they may come from a transplant donor. The CDR3 sequence: CASSLAGQNTEAFF. In nucleotides, the CDR3 is TGCGCCAGCAGCTTGGCCGGACAGAACACTGAAGCTTTCTTT.